This T cell receptor (beta chain) came from a study of cytomegalovirus exposure and HLA in healthy donors. Findings of the study overall: Reportedly, cytomegalovirus status was diagnosed with high sensitivity and specificity. In an earlier analysis, in some 500 donors, most V segments appeared productive either ~87% or ~30% of the time. As a later analysis revealed, most CMV-associated TCR beta chains appeared HLA-restricted.

Of note for this clone: Its cognate antigen is unknown.

The V gene lost 2 bases and the J gene lost 9 bases, with 8 bases spanning the gap. The CDR3 consists of 13 residues. In germline, CDR1 is MDHEN, CDR2 SYDVKM. The study ran its PCR with 60 Vbeta and 13 Jbeta primers. Some clones are missing from TCRdb's copy, which holds only in-frame ones; the method was immunoSEQ multiplex PCR. Of roughly 120,000 clones listed, 65% to 90% are singletons. Material for sequencing was PBMCs. This receptor was taken from a woman in her twenties or thirties in good health and CMV-seronegative. The gene calls are TRBV28 and TRBJ1-6; D uncertain. CDR3 residues: CASSLHSISPLHF. The CDR3 DNA follows: TGTGCCAGCAGTTTACACAGTATTTCACCCCTCCACTTT.